Listed below are T cell receptor beta chains from one sample, sequenced in a study of identical twins. TCRdb ran MiXCR on the 5' RACE reads and lists one entry per CDR3 protein. Among 690,000 or so distinct CDR3 sequences listed, over 8.5% were seen once. The sample also formed part of further work on yellow fever vaccine responses in identical twins.

The material sequenced was PBMCs. These receptors all stem from a woman under 30 in good health. Each CDR3 is given with its conserved first and last residue. D genes are given only for firm matches. Rows may omit the clone size; those that give it use once, few, many or a size class.

abundance: few
j_gene: TRBJ2-3
len: 14
v_gene: TRBV20-1
d_gene: -
CDR3nt: TGCAGTGCTAGAATCTGGACTAGCACAGATACGCAGTATTTT
CDR3aa: CSARIWTSTDTQYF

abundance: -
j_gene: TRBJ2-1
len: 15
v_gene: TRBV28
d_gene: TRBD2
CDR3nt: TGTGCCAGCAGTTCTGCTAGCGGGAGGATCTATGAGCAGTTCTTC
CDR3aa: CASSSASGRIYEQFF

abundance: few
j_gene: TRBJ2-7
len: 13
v_gene: TRBV3-1
d_gene: -
CDR3nt: TGTGCCAGCAGCCAAGGCCTAGTCCACGAGCAGTACTTC
CDR3aa: CASSQGLVHEQYF

abundance: few
j_gene: TRBJ2-7
len: 14
v_gene: TRBV6-1
d_gene: -
CDR3nt: TGTGCCAGCAGTGAAGTGCGGAGTTCCTACGAGCAGTACTTC
CDR3aa: CASSEVRSSYEQYF

abundance: -
j_gene: TRBJ2-7
len: 14
v_gene: TRBV7-2
d_gene: -
CDR3nt: TGTGCCAGCAGCTTAGGCAGACTTGGTGCGGAGCAGTACTTC
CDR3aa: CASSLGRLGAEQYF

abundance: -
j_gene: TRBJ2-1
len: 14
v_gene: TRBV3-1
d_gene: -
CDR3nt: TGTGCCAGCAGCCAAGATTTGGGCGGACTAAACCAGTTCTTC
CDR3aa: CASSQDLGGLNQFF

abundance: many
j_gene: TRBJ2-1
len: 15
v_gene: TRBV6-1
d_gene: TRBD2
CDR3nt: TGTGCCAGCAGTATCATAGCGGGAGCCCTCAATGAGCAGTTCTTC
CDR3aa: CASSIIAGALNEQFF

abundance: -
j_gene: TRBJ1-1
len: 13
v_gene: TRBV7-9
d_gene: -
CDR3nt: TGTGCCAGCAGCGAACAGAAACACACTGAAGCTTTCTTT
CDR3aa: CASSEQKHTEAFF

abundance: few
j_gene: TRBJ1-2
len: 15
v_gene: TRBV6-4
d_gene: -
CDR3nt: TGTGCCAGCAGTCCCGGGGAGGGACGGGGGTATGGCTACACCTTC
CDR3aa: CASSPGEGRGYGYTF

abundance: -
j_gene: TRBJ2-7
len: 16
v_gene: TRBV5-1
d_gene: -
CDR3nt: TGCGCCAGCAGCTTGGAGGGAGGCGAGCGCAACTACGAGCAGTACTTC
CDR3aa: CASSLEGGERNYEQYF

abundance: few
j_gene: TRBJ2-1
len: 18
v_gene: TRBV14
d_gene: TRBD2
CDR3nt: TGTGCCAGCAGCCAGGGGACTAGCGGGAGGTTAATTTACAATGAGCAGTTCTTC
CDR3aa: CASSQGTSGRLIYNEQFF

abundance: -
j_gene: TRBJ1-5
len: 13
v_gene: TRBV21-1
d_gene: -
CDR3nt: TGTGCCAGCACCAAGGGAAGGGATCAGCCCCAGCATTTT
CDR3aa: CASTKGRDQPQHF

abundance: few
j_gene: TRBJ1-2
len: 14
v_gene: TRBV12-3/TRBV12-4
d_gene: TRBD1
CDR3nt: TGTGCCAGCAGTCTGTCGGACAGGAGCTTGAGCTACACCTTC
CDR3aa: CASSLSDRSLSYTF

abundance: many
j_gene: TRBJ2-1
len: 15
v_gene: TRBV28
d_gene: TRBD2
CDR3nt: TGTGCCAGCAGTTTAATAGCGGGGGGACACAATGAGCAGTTCTTC
CDR3aa: CASSLIAGGHNEQFF

abundance: few
j_gene: TRBJ2-1
len: 13
v_gene: TRBV20-1
d_gene: -
CDR3nt: TGCAGTGCCGTGGGGGGGCAGCGGAATGAGCAGTTCTTC
CDR3aa: CSAVGGQRNEQFF

abundance: -
j_gene: TRBJ2-5
len: 16
v_gene: TRBV5-1
d_gene: TRBD2
CDR3nt: TGCGCCAGCAGCCGCACCGGGACTAGCGGGGGTCAGACCCAGTACTTC
CDR3aa: CASSRTGTSGGQTQYF

abundance: -
j_gene: TRBJ2-7
len: 13
v_gene: TRBV7-8
d_gene: -
CDR3nt: TGTGCCAGCAGCTTAGTTCGGGACTCGGTACAGTACTTC
CDR3aa: CASSLVRDSVQYF

abundance: many
j_gene: TRBJ2-5
len: 16
v_gene: TRBV20-1
d_gene: TRBD2
CDR3nt: TGCAGTGCTAGAGCACCGGGACTAGCACATAAAGAGACCCAGTACTTC
CDR3aa: CSARAPGLAHKETQYF

abundance: -
j_gene: TRBJ1-1
len: 16
v_gene: TRBV5-1
d_gene: TRBD1
CDR3nt: TGCGCCAGCAGCTTCGACAGGGGGAAATTGAACACTGAAGCTTTCTTT
CDR3aa: CASSFDRGKLNTEAFF

abundance: many
j_gene: TRBJ2-7
len: 15
v_gene: TRBV7-2
d_gene: TRBD2
CDR3nt: TGTGCCAGCAGCTTAGGGGCTAGCGGGGGTTACGAGCAGTACTTC
CDR3aa: CASSLGASGGYEQYF

abundance: few
j_gene: TRBJ2-2
len: 14
v_gene: TRBV6-2/TRBV6-3
d_gene: -
CDR3nt: TGTGCCAGCACCCCGACTAGTTTGGCCGGGGAGCTGTTTTTT
CDR3aa: CASTPTSLAGELFF

abundance: -
j_gene: TRBJ2-6
len: 16
v_gene: TRBV14
d_gene: -
CDR3nt: TGTGCCAGCAGCCAATGGACGGGGTCTGGGGCCAACGTCCTGACTTTC
CDR3aa: CASSQWTGSGANVLTF

abundance: -
j_gene: TRBJ2-7
len: 14
v_gene: TRBV9
d_gene: -
CDR3nt: TGTGCCAGCAGCGTAGAGGGATGGACTGACGAGCAGTACTTC
CDR3aa: CASSVEGWTDEQYF

abundance: -
j_gene: TRBJ2-7
len: 12
v_gene: TRBV28
d_gene: TRBD2
CDR3nt: TGTGCCAGCAGTTTAATCAGCGGGGGGCAGTACTTC
CDR3aa: CASSLISGGQYF

abundance: many
j_gene: TRBJ1-2
len: 15
v_gene: TRBV12-3/TRBV12-4
d_gene: TRBD1
CDR3nt: TGTGCCAGCAGTTCCCCCGACAGGGTGGGCTATGGCTACACCTTC
CDR3aa: CASSSPDRVGYGYTF

abundance: -
j_gene: TRBJ2-7
len: 16
v_gene: TRBV6-2/TRBV6-3
d_gene: TRBD1
CDR3nt: TGTGCCAGCAGTACCCGAAACAGGGGGCTAGCCTACGAGCAGTACTTC
CDR3aa: CASSTRNRGLAYEQYF